This T cell receptor (beta chain) appears in the sequencing data of a study of cytomegalovirus exposure and HLA in healthy donors. CDR3 length equals 16 residues. The V gene lost 4 bases and the J gene lost 0 bases, with 13 bases spanning the gap. The germline gives CDR1 SGDLS, CDR2 YYNGEE. It was with 60 Vbeta and 13 Jbeta primers that the PCR ran. TCRdb's table, derived via immunoSEQ multiplex PCR, lists solely in-frame clones and lacks some. Its clone listing holds 65,000 to 90,000 clones. The V call is TRBV9, the J call TRBJ1-4; tentative D call: TRBD1 (6 bases). The sequencing sample was made of PBMCs. This TCR was recovered from a female donor in good health and CMV-seropositive. CDR3 DNA: TGTGCCAGCAGCCCGAAGGACAGTCCAACTAATGAAAAACTGTTTTTT. This codes for CASSPKDSPTNEKLFF.